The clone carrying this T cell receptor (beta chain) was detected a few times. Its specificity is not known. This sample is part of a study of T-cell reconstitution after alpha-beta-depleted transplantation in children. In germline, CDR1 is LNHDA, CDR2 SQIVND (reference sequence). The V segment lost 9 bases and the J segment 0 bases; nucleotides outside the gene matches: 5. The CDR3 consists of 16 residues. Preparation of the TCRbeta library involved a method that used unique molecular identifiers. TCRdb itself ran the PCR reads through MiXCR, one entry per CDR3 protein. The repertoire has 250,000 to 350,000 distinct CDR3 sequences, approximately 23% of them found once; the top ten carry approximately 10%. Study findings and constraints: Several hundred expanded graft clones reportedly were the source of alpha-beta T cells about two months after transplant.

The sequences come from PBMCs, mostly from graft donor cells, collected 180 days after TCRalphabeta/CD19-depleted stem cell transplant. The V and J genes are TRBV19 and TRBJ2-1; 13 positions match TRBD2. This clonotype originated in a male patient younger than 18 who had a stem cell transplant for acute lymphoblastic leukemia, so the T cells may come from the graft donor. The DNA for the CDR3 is TGTGCCAGCCGGACTAGCGGGGGAAGCTCCTACAATGAGCAGTTCTTC. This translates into CASRTSGGSSYNEQFF. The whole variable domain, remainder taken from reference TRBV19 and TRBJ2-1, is DGGITQSPKYLFRKEGQNVTLSCEQNLNHDAMYWYRQDPGQGLRLIYYSQIVNDFQKGDIAEGYSVSREKKESFPLTVTSAQKNPTAFYLCASRTSGGSSYNEQFFGPGTRLTVL.